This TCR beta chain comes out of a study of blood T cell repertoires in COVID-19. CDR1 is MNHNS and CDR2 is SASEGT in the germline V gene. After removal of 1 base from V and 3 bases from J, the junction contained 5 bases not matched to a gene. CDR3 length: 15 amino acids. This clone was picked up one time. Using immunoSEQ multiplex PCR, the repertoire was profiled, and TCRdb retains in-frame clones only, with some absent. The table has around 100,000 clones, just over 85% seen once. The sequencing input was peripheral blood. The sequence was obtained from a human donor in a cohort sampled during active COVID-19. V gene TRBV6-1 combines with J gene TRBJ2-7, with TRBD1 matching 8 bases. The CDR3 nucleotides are TGTGCCAGCAGTGAAGGGACAGGGCTATACTACGAGCAGTACTTC. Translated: CASSEGTGLYYEQYF.